Each of the 18 T cell receptor beta chains below was sequenced from the same sample in a study of vaccination and CD4 T cells after COVID-19. Sample treatment: approximately nine-day PBMC culture with coronavirus spike peptide pools or control peptides (ViraFEST assay). Cultured CD4+ T-cell DNA underwent Oncomine TCR Beta short-read sequencing. MiXCR, run by TCRdb on the PCR reads, gives a single entry per CDR3 protein. The data show 20,000 to 25,000 distinct CDR3 sequences, less than 80% seen once. These receptors have no known antigen. The sequenced sample was CD4+ T cells from blood, cultured in vitro, obtained before SARS-CoV-2 vaccination. These TCRs come from a human donor who received a COVID-19 vaccine.

In this sample, this clonotype turned up a few times. The rearrangement links TRBV6-1 to TRBJ1-2; 8 nucleotides line up with TRBD1. There are 15 residues in the CDR3. CDR1 is MNHNS and CDR2 is SASEGT in the germline V gene. Losses at the gene ends were 6 bases for V and 2 bases for J; bases not matched to a gene: 8. The DNA of the CDR3 is TGTGCCAGCAGCCCCCCCGGGACAGGCAACTATGGCTACACCTTC. This codes for CASSPPGTGNYGYTF.

This clonotype was detected once. The chain is built from TRBV11-3 and TRBJ2-3; D assignment may be TRBD1 or TRBD2 (5 bases each). The CDR3 covers 15 residues. The ends were cut back, 5 bases at V and 0 bases at J, with 12 bases in the middle. Germline V lookup: CDR1 SGHNT, CDR2 YENEEA. Here the CDR3 reads CASSLGTASTDTQYF. The CDR3 bases are TGTGCCAGCAGCCTAGGGACCGCTAGCACAGATACGCAGTATTTT.

The chain employs TRBV30 and TRBJ2-7; D gene ambiguous. Germline CDR1 GTSNPN, CDR2 SVGIG (reference sequence). The CDR3 covers 11 residues. V dropped 2 bases and J dropped 9 bases, with 11 bases sitting between them. The CDR3 region has the DNA TGTGCCTGGAGTTCGACGGCGAGGCAGTACTTC. It encodes CAWSSTARQYF.

This clonotype was detected only a few times. The V call is TRBV6-5, the J call TRBJ2-7; TRBD2 aligns across 7 bases. Germline assignment: CDR1 MNHEY and CDR2 SVGAGI. After removal of 2 bases from V and 3 bases from J, the junction contained 1 base not matched to a gene. This CDR3 is built from 13 residues. CDR3 protein: CASSYGGSYEQYF. CDR3 sequence (DNA): TGTGCCAGCAGTTACGGCGGGAGCTACGAGCAGTACTTC.

The chain links TRBV10-2 to TRBJ1-3, with a weak D call TRBD1 (6 bases). The germline V and J ends were trimmed by 0 bases and 0 bases, with 12 bases remaining between them. The CDR3 extends over 17 amino acids. Germline loops: CDR1 WSHSY, CDR2 SAAADI. The CDR3 sequence: CASSESYRGLSGNTIYF. The DNA for the CDR3 is TGCGCCAGCAGTGAGTCTTATCGGGGGCTCTCTGGAAACACCATATATTTT.

V and J are TRBV27 and TRBJ1-2, with TRBD1 as a possible D gene (6 bases). V gave up 6 bases and J gave up 4 bases, with 15 bases separating them. The CDR3 totals 14 residues. Per the germline V gene, CDR1 is MNHEY and CDR2 is SMNVEV (reference sequence). This CDR3 reads CASRPKGGLYGYTF. The DNA of the CDR3 is TGTGCCAGCAGGCCAAAGGGGGGACTCTATGGCTACACCTTC.

V gene TRBV24-1 combines with J gene TRBJ2-5; TRBD2 aligns across 9 bases. V gave up 3 bases and J gave up 5 bases; unmatched junction bases: 3. The CDR3 covers 14 residues. Germline CDR1 and CDR2: KGHDR and SFDVKD. This CDR3 is CATSDAGGWETQYF. In DNA form, the CDR3 reads TGTGCCACCAGTGATGCGGGGGGGTGGGAGACCCAGTACTTC.

The rearrangement uses TRBV7-2 and TRBJ1-5; D perhaps matches TRBD1 (5 bases). Trimming removed 1 base from V and 0 bases from J, with 16 bases in between. Germline V lookup: CDR1 SGHTA, CDR2 FQGNSA. The CDR3 has 18 residues. The CDR3 DNA follows: TGTGCCAGCAGCTTAGTTTGGGGAGGGGCCCATAGCAATCAGCCCCAGCATTTT. Amino acid sequence: CASSLVWGGAHSNQPQHF.

The gene calls are TRBV28 and TRBJ1-1; TRBD1 is a possible D gene (6 bases). From germline, CDR1 is MDHEN and CDR2 SYDVKM. The CDR3 has 14 amino acids. The V end lost 6 bases, the J end lost 3 bases, and 14 bases lay between the germline ends. The CDR3 coding sequence is TGTGCCAGCAGGGGGGGCGGTTCGTACACTGAAGCTTTCTTT. Translating it yields CASRGGGSYTEAFF. The whole variable domain, remainder taken from reference TRBV28 and TRBJ1-1, is DVKVTQSSRYLVKRTGEKVFLECVQDMDHENMFWYRQDPGLGLRLIYFSYDVKMKEKGDIPEGYSVSREKKERFSLILESASTNQTSMYLCASRGGGSYTEAFFGQGTRLTVV.

This chain connects TRBV2 to TRBJ1-2; 9 bases align to TRBD1. Germline-derived CDR1 and CDR2 are SNHLY and FYNNEI. V lost 6 bases, J lost 7 bases, and 9 bases stayed unmatched. This CDR3 is 14 amino acids long. The CDR3 sequence: CASSIQGAESGYTF. In DNA, the CDR3 is TGTGCCAGCAGCATACAGGGGGCGGAAAGTGGCTACACCTTC.

In this sample, this clonotype turned up a few times. The gene calls are TRBV7-6 and TRBJ1-2, with 7 bases lining up with TRBD1. The V segment lost 4 bases and the J segment 4 bases; nucleotides outside the gene matches: 9. The CDR3 extends over 15 amino acids. Germline CDR1 and CDR2: SGHVS and FNYEAQ. CDR3 bases: TGTGCCAGCAGCTCTGCCTTGACAGGGAGCTATGGCTACACCTTC. Translating gives CASSSALTGSYGYTF.

In this sample, this clonotype turned up a few times. This chain connects TRBV6-1 to TRBJ2-4; 10 positions match TRBD2. Germline V gene sequence: CDR1 MNHNS, CDR2 SASEGT. CDR3 length: 21 residues. With 1 base clipped from V and 0 bases from J, the junction kept 15 bases outside the gene matches. Here the CDR3 DNA reads TGTGCCAGCAGTGAAGGCGGAGGGCTAGCGGGGGCCCTAATAGCCAAAAACATTCAGTACTTC. It codes for CASSEGGGLAGALIAKNIQYF.

The chain has TRBV19 and TRBJ1-2; 7 bases are a match to TRBD1. Unmatched junction bases numbered 13, after V lost 5 bases and J lost 4 bases. Germline CDR1 LNHDA, CDR2 SQIVND (reference sequence). This CDR3 region has 16 residues. CDR3 amino acids: CASSVDSRQGFYGYTF. CDR3 bases: TGTGCCAGTAGTGTGGATTCAAGACAGGGCTTCTATGGCTACACCTTC.

CDR3 in amino acids: CASSLGPWDGYTF. CDR3 DNA: TGTGCCAGCAGCTTAGGCCCCTGGGATGGCTACACCTTC. The genes are TRBV7-3 and TRBJ1-2; D unclear. Germline V lookup: CDR1 SGHTA, CDR2 FQGTGA. The length of the CDR3 is 13 residues. V gave up 2 bases and J gave up 6 bases, with 10 bases separating them.

Remarks on this clonotype: At one end, the junction sequence differs from germline, possibly due to a read error. The J gene is TRBJ2-1, the V gene TRBV25-1; no reliable D call. In germline, CDR1 is MGHDK, CDR2 SYGVNS. This CDR3 region has 15 residues. CDR3 sequence reads: CASSPNYFSYNAQFF. The CDR3 DNA follows: TGTGCCAGCAGCCCGAACTACTTCTCCTACAATGCGCAGTTCTTC.

The chain couples TRBV6-1 to TRBJ1-1; possibly TRBD1 for D (6 bases). Trimming cost V 4 bases and J 1 base, with 13 bases left between them. The length of the CDR3 is 15 residues. The V gene's germline CDR1 is MNHNS and CDR2 SASEGT. The CDR3 bases are TGTGCCAGCAGTGGACGGGGGGCTGGGAACACTGAAGCTTTCTTT. Protein product: CASSGRGAGNTEAFF.

The chain carries TRBV4-2 and TRBJ2-5; D is unclear. Trimming cost V 4 bases and J 4 bases, with 10 bases left between them. CDR1 is LGHNA, CDR2 YNFKEQ, per germline. The CDR3 loop spans 13 amino acids. The CDR3 coding sequence is TGTGCCAGCAGCCTTGGGGAAGCAGAGACCCAGTACTTC. Encoded protein: CASSLGEAETQYF.

CDR3 DNA: TGTGCCAGCAGTGAACAGGGAAGGGATTCACCCCTCCACTTT. This sequence encodes CASSEQGRDSPLHF. J is TRBJ1-6 and V is TRBV2; a possible D gene is TRBD1 (5 bases). This CDR3 has 14 residues. The V end lost 2 bases, the J end lost 8 bases, and 10 bases lay between the germline ends. Looked up from germline, CDR1 is SNHLY and CDR2 is FYNNEI.